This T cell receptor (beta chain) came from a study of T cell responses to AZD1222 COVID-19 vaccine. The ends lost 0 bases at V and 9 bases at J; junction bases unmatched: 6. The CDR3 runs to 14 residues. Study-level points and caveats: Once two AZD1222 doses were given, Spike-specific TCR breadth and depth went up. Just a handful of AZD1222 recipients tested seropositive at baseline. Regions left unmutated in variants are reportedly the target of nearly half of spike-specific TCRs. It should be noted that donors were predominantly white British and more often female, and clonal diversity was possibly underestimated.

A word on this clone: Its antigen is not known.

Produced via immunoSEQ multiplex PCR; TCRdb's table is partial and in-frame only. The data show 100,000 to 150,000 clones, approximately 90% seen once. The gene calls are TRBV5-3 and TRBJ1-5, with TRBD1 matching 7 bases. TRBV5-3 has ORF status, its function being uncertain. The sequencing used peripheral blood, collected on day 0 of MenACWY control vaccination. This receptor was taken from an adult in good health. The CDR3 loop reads CARSLVAGGPPQHF. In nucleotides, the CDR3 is TGTGCCAGAAGCTTGGTCGCAGGGGGGCCGCCCCAGCATTTT.